This is a list of T cell receptor beta chains from one sample in a study of blood T cell repertoires in COVID-19. Produced via immunoSEQ multiplex PCR; TCRdb's table is partial and in-frame only. The repertoire holds some 200,000 clones, approximately 84% seen once, with about 6% in the top ten. The source material was peripheral blood. Receptors originate from a man older than 75 with acute or convalescent COVID-19. Each CDR3 is given with its conserved first and last residue. The D gene is left open where the match is weak.

>TRBJ2-2|TRBV18|NA
CASSRRDSATGELFF
TGTGCCAGCTCCCGCAGGGATTCGGCCACCGGGGAGCTGTTTTTT
>TRBJ2-1|TRBV11-2|NA
CASSLRRSYNEQFF
TGTGCCAGCAGCCTCCGTCGCTCCTACAATGAGCAGTTCTTC
>TRBJ2-5|TRBV29-1|TRBD2
CSVRTSGRETQYF
TGCAGCGTGCGGACTAGCGGGAGAGAGACCCAGTACTTC
>TRBJ2-2|TRBV18|NA
CASSPPGLTDTGELFF
TGTGCCAGCTCACCACCCGGACTAACCGACACCGGGGAGCTGTTTTTT
>TRBJ2-2|TRBV7-2|NA
CASSSLVRTGELFF
TGTGCCAGCAGCTCTTTAGTACGCACCGGGGAGCTGTTTTTT
>TRBJ2-2|TRBV4-1|TRBD2
CASSPGGLAGVGTGELFF
TGCGCCAGCAGCCCCGGAGGGCTAGCGGGAGTAGGCACCGGGGAGCTGTTTTTT
>TRBJ2-1|TRBV6-2/TRBV6-3|NA
CASSYFDEQFF
TGTGCCAGCAGTTACTTCGATGAGCAGTTCTTC
>TRBJ2-3|TRBV7-3|TRBD1
CASSVWDSQITDTQYF
TGTGCCAGCAGCGTATGGGACAGCCAAATCACAGATACGCAGTATTTT
>TRBJ2-2|TRBV4-2|NA
CASTHRLADTGELFF
TGTGCCAGCACCCACCGTTTGGCGGACACCGGGGAGCTGTTTTTT
>TRBJ2-1|TRBV7-3|TRBD2
CASSSKGLAQSSYNEQFF
TGTGCCAGCAGTTCTAAGGGACTAGCGCAGAGCTCCTACAATGAGCAGTTCTTC
>TRBJ1-1|TRBV18|TRBD1
CASSPPGQGASNTEAFF
TGTGCCAGCTCACCCCCGGGACAGGGGGCGTCGAACACTGAAGCTTTCTTT
>TRBJ2-3|TRBV2|NA
CASLSVDTQYF
TGTGCCAGTCTTTCGGTAGATACGCAGTATTTT
>TRBJ1-4|TRBV30|NA
CAWSVGGRNREKLFF
TGTGCCTGGAGTGTCGGGGGGCGCAACAGGGAAAAACTGTTTTTT
>TRBJ1-6|TRBV28|NA
CASRGEGNNNSPLHF
TGTGCCAGCCGTGGGGAGGGGAATAATAATTCACCCCTCCACTTT
>TRBJ2-7|TRBV15|TRBD1
CATSDRVGLFSYEQYF
TGTGCCACCTCGGACAGGGTCGGGCTTTTTTCCTACGAGCAGTACTTC